The 28 T cell receptor beta chains listed next were all sequenced from one sample in a study of cytomegalovirus exposure and HLA in healthy donors. PCR primers comprised 60 Vbeta and 13 Jbeta primers. Profiled with immunoSEQ multiplex PCR; TCRdb holds only in-frame clones, not every one. This table has 85,000 to 130,000 clones, around 82% appearing once. Sequencing was done on a sample of PBMCs. These TCRs come from a man in his forties or fifties in good health and CMV-seronegative.

This chain uses TRBV4-1 with TRBJ1-2; D ambiguous. Trimming took off 0 bases at V and 0 bases at J, with 5 bases between the two ends. The CDR3 is 14 amino acids. The V gene's germline CDR1 is MGHRA and CDR2 YSYEKL. The CDR3 DNA follows: TGCGCCAGCAGCCAAGAGCCAGCTAACTATGGCTACACCTTC. This codes for CASSQEPANYGYTF.

The chain joins TRBV18 to TRBJ1-2; TRBD1 aligns across 12 bases. CDR1 KGHSH and CDR2 LQKENI come from the germline V gene. The CDR3 has 14 residues. V shed 3 bases, J shed 6 bases, and the junction held 2 bases outside the gene matches. The CDR3 here is CASSPGTGGDGYTF. The CDR3 region has the DNA TGTGCCAGCTCACCGGGGACAGGGGGCGATGGCTACACCTTC. The full variable domain, in which reference TRBV18 and TRBJ1-2 provide the parts outside the CDR3, is NAGVMQNPRHLVRRRGQEARLRCSPMKGHSHVYWYRQLPEEGLKFMVYLQKENIIDESGMPKERFSAEFPKEGPSILRIQQVVRGDSAAYFCASSPGTGGDGYTFGSGTRLTVV.

This clone has just a few counts. The chain couples TRBV5-1 to TRBJ2-3; 14 bases agree with TRBD2. Germline assignment: CDR1 SGHRS and CDR2 YFSETQ. The CDR3 runs 16 residues. V shed 4 bases, J shed 4 bases, and the junction held 5 bases outside the gene matches. CDR3 amino acids: CASSPLTSGGADTQYF. The CDR3 DNA is TGCGCCAGCAGCCCGCTGACTAGCGGGGGGGCAGATACGCAGTATTTT.

With respect to this clone: Relative to the germline gene, one junction end is altered; a read error may explain this. V and J are TRBV9 and TRBJ2-1; tentative D call: TRBD2 (6 bases). Per the germline V gene, CDR1 is SGDLS and CDR2 is YYNGEE. The CDR3 runs to 15 residues. CDR3 nucleotide sequence: TGTGCCGGCAGCAGTCTCGGGGGACCCTACAATGAGCAGTTCTTC. It yields the protein CAGSSLGGPYNEQFF. Drawing the rest from reference TRBV9 and TRBJ2-1, the complete variable domain is DSGVTQTPKHLITATGQRVTLRCSPRSGDLSVYWYQQSLDQGLQFLIQYYNGEERAKGNILERFSAQQFPDLHSELNLSSLELGDSALYFCAGSSLGGPYNEQFFGPGTRLTVL.

The chain carries TRBV27 and TRBJ2-7; 9 positions agree with TRBD1. Looked up from germline, CDR1 is MNHEY and CDR2 is SMNVEV (reference sequence). V lost 6 bases to trimming and J lost 4 bases; unmatched junction nucleotides: 7. CDR3 length equals 14 residues. The CDR3 DNA follows: TGTGCCAGCAGCCCGGGACAGGGAATGTACGAGCAGTACGTC. It is translated as CASSPGQGMYEQYV.

In its sample, this clone was seen once. The chain links TRBV10-3 to TRBJ2-7, with D possibly TRBD2 on 6 matching bases. The V gene's germline CDR1 is ENHRY and CDR2 SYGVKD. CDR3 length equals 14 residues. V was pared by 7 bases and J by 4 bases, with 17 bases between. CDR3 bases: TGTGCCATCAAGTCTGGTCAGGGAGGATACGAGCAGTACTTC. This encodes CAIKSGQGGYEQYF.

This clone turned up a few times. The V and J genes are TRBV6-5 and TRBJ1-4; D unclear. The CDR3 is 12 amino acids. Trimming stripped 7 bases from V and 5 bases from J, with 8 bases between. In germline, CDR1 is MNHEY, CDR2 SVGAGI. The CDR3 loop is CASKKQNEKLFF. CDR3 DNA sequence: TGTGCCAGCAAGAAACAAAATGAAAAACTGTTTTTT.

The chain employs TRBV10-3 and TRBJ1-3, with D hard to call. The CDR3 sequence is 15 residues long. CDR1 ENHRY and CDR2 SYGVKD come from the germline V gene. Trimming stripped 10 bases from V and 0 bases from J, with 16 bases between. The CDR3 protein is CATRVGGNSGNTIYF. The CDR3 DNA reads as TGTGCCACGAGGGTTGGCGGCAACTCTGGAAACACCATATATTTT.

This clone was detected only a few times. The chain combines TRBV18 with TRBJ1-6; D possibly corresponds to TRBD1 (6 bases). The CDR3 loop spans 14 amino acids. V was trimmed by 3 bases and J by 10 bases, leaving 13 bases between them. The germline V gene encodes CDR1 KGHSH and CDR2 LQKENI. In nucleotides, the CDR3 is TGTGCCAGCTCACCTCCGGGACATAGCTCACCCCTCCACTTT. This codes for CASSPPGHSSPLHF.

The gene calls are TRBV7-2 and TRBJ2-5, with TRBD1 matching 7 bases. The CDR3 is 17 amino acids. The J segment lost 7 bases and the V segment lost 2 bases, leaving 16 bases of the junction unmatched. Germline V gives CDR1 SGHTA, CDR2 FQGNSA. CDR3 DNA: TGTGCCAGCAGCTTAAGGCCCCGACAGGGCCCGTACGGGACCCAGTACTTC. Its translation is CASSLRPRQGPYGTQYF.

Notes on this clone: Other DNA sequences in the same sample also yield this CDR3. The CDR3 DNA reads as TGTGCCAGCAGCTTAGTGAGGGGACTAACTGGTAGCGGGGAGCTGTTTTTT. This gives the protein CASSLVRGLTGSGELFF. The J gene is TRBJ2-2, the V gene TRBV7-8; 7 positions match TRBD2. V shed 1 base, J shed 7 bases, and the junction held 12 bases outside the gene matches. Germline V gene lookup returns CDR1 SGHVS and CDR2 FQNEAQ. This CDR3 comprises 17 residues.

The chain combines TRBV7-2 with TRBJ1-1, with 9 bases aligning to TRBD1. V lost 1 base, J lost 6 bases, and 9 bases stayed unmatched. The CDR3 length is 16 residues. Germline values: CDR1 SGHTA, CDR2 FQGNSA. The CDR3 here is CASSLVGGQGMSEAFF. The CDR3 DNA is TGTGCCAGCAGCTTAGTTGGCGGACAGGGGATGTCTGAAGCTTTCTTT.

This clone was seen a single time. The V and J genes are TRBV7-2 and TRBJ1-1; TRBD1 matches at 10 bases. V gave up 5 bases and J gave up 4 bases; unmatched junction bases: 7. Germline V gene sequence: CDR1 SGHTA, CDR2 FQGNSA. This CDR3 spans 15 amino acids. The CDR3 nucleotides are TGTGCCAGCAGCCCTCGGACAGGGGGTTTCACTGAAGCTTTCTTT. Amino acids: CASSPRTGGFTEAFF.

The genes are TRBV4-3 and TRBJ1-2; D remains unclear. Per the germline V gene, CDR1 is LGHNA and CDR2 is YSLEER. V was pared by 1 base and J by 4 bases, with 7 bases between. The CDR3 consists of 13 residues. The CDR3 DNA sequence: TGCGCCAGCAGCCAAGGTTTCGGCTATGGCTACACCTTC. This translates into CASSQGFGYGYTF.

V and J are TRBV6-5 and TRBJ2-3; 8 positions agree with TRBD2. The J segment lost 2 bases and the V segment lost 5 bases, leaving 6 bases of the junction unmatched. This CDR3 comprises 15 residues. Looked up from germline, CDR1 is MNHEY and CDR2 is SVGAGI. CDR3 loop: CASSRAGAFTDTQYF. Written as DNA, the CDR3 is TGTGCCAGCAGTCGAGCGGGGGCCTTCACAGATACGCAGTATTTT.

The rearrangement joins TRBV6-6 to TRBJ1-1; 7 bases are a match to TRBD1. The CDR3 extends over 14 amino acids. Germline V lookup: CDR1 MNHNY, CDR2 SVGAGI (reference sequence). V lost 7 bases and J lost 3; bases outside the gene matches: 8. CDR3 sequence reads: CASTTGTVDTEAFF. The DNA of the CDR3 is TGTGCCAGCACCACCGGGACAGTGGACACTGAAGCTTTCTTT.

Details on this clone: The sample holds other DNA sequences that translate to the same CDR3. The rearrangement links TRBV6-1 to TRBJ1-3, with a tentative D call TRBD1 (6 bases). Germline-derived CDR1 and CDR2 are MNHNS and SASEGT. CDR3 length: 16 residues. With 3 bases removed from V and 4 bases from J, the gap between germline ends came to 16 bases. The CDR3 loop reads CASSEMSRGGGNTIYF. CDR3 in DNA: TGTGCCAGCAGTGAGATGAGCAGGGGTGGGGGAAACACCATATATTTT.

The rearrangement joins TRBV7-6 to TRBJ2-2; TRBD1 agrees at 9 bases. The CDR3 length is 15 residues. Germline trimming cut 1 base from V and 7 bases from J; bases unmatched to any gene: 4. Germline V gene sequence: CDR1 SGHVS, CDR2 FNYEAQ. CDR3 coding DNA: TGTGCCAGCAGCTTAGTGACAGGGGGTCTCGGGGAGCTGTTTTTT. This encodes CASSLVTGGLGELFF.

The J gene is TRBJ1-5, the V gene TRBV7-6; maybe TRBD1 (5 bases). The CDR3 runs to 14 residues. The germline gives CDR1 SGHVS, CDR2 FNYEAQ. Trimming took off 1 base at V and 5 bases at J, with 9 bases between the two ends. CDR3 loop: CASSLGGSYQPQHF. The DNA of the CDR3 is TGTGCCAGCAGCTTAGGGGGCAGTTATCAGCCCCAGCATTTT.

Written as DNA, the CDR3 is TGTGCCATCAGTGAGTCTAGACTATACGGGGGAAGGAATGAAAAACTGTTTTTT. Its protein is CAISESRLYGGRNEKLFF. The rearrangement uses TRBV10-3 and TRBJ1-4; tentatively, D is TRBD1 (5 bases). Germline V gene sequence: CDR1 ENHRY, CDR2 SYGVKD. This CDR3 spans 18 amino acids. The V end was cut by 0 bases, the J end by 5 bases, with 19 bases between.

This clone has only a few counts. The rearrangement uses TRBV19 and TRBJ1-5, with a possible D match to TRBD1 (6 bases). CDR3 length: 15 amino acids. Germline V gives CDR1 LNHDA, CDR2 SQIVND (reference sequence). V lost 5 bases and J 1 base, leaving 12 bases between the germline ends. CDR3 DNA: TGTGCCAGTAGTGATCGGACAGTAAGCAATCAGCCCCAGCATTTT. This codes for CASSDRTVSNQPQHF.

The chain's CDR3 is CASSAGTGFTGELFF. The CDR3 nucleotides are TGTGCCAGCAGCGCCGGGACAGGGTTCACCGGGGAGCTGTTTTTT. The rearrangement uses TRBV7-8 and TRBJ2-2; 9 bases match TRBD1. V shed 5 bases, J shed 4 bases, and the junction held 5 bases outside the gene matches. Germline V gene sequence: CDR1 SGHVS, CDR2 FQNEAQ. This CDR3 comprises 15 residues.

The chain couples TRBV6-5 to TRBJ2-1; TRBD2 agrees at 15 bases. V shed 6 bases and J 7 bases; nucleotides not matched to a gene: 4. Germline-derived CDR1 and CDR2 are MNHEY and SVGAGI. The CDR3 spans 15 residues. The CDR3 sequence is CASSYGTSGGNEQFF. The CDR3 nucleotides read TGTGCCAGCAGCTACGGGACTAGCGGGGGGAATGAGCAGTTCTTC.

The V and J genes are TRBV6-4 and TRBJ2-6; a possible D gene is TRBD1 (5 bases). Trimming shortened V by 0 bases and J by 0 bases, and 6 bases separated the two germline ends. Germline loops: CDR1 MRHNA, CDR2 SNTAGT. The CDR3 consists of 16 residues. CDR3 sequence reads: CASSDSDNSGANVLTF. CDR3 nucleotide sequence: TGTGCCAGCAGTGACTCGGACAACTCTGGGGCCAACGTCCTGACTTTC.

This chain joins TRBV6-5 and TRBJ1-1; no clear D. The CDR3 has 12 amino acids. The germline V gene encodes CDR1 MNHEY and CDR2 SVGAGI. V lost 6 bases to trimming and J lost 11 bases, with 16 bases between them. CDR3 bases: TGTGCCAGCAGCCCAAACCGGGTTGGTGCTTTCTTT. Protein product: CASSPNRVGAFF.

The CDR3 here is CASSDEEATPSHEQYF. CDR3 nucleotide sequence: TGTGCCAGCAGCGATGAGGAGGCTACGCCTTCTCACGAGCAGTACTTC. This chain uses TRBV5-4 with TRBJ2-7, with D possibly matching TRBD2 (5 bases). The V gene lost 4 bases and the J gene lost 5 bases, with 22 bases spanning the gap. This CDR3 contains 16 residues. Germline CDR1 and CDR2: SGHNT and YYREEE (reference sequence).

CDR3 in amino acids: CASSSAGGYTDTQYF. CDR3 nucleotide sequence: TGTGCCAGCAGCTCAGCGGGGGGTTACACAGATACGCAGTATTTT. The chain combines TRBV5-4 with TRBJ2-3; 9 bases agree with TRBD2. The CDR3 is made up of 15 amino acids. Per germline, CDR1 SGHNT and CDR2 YYREEE (reference sequence). The J segment lost 2 bases and the V segment lost 3 bases, leaving 4 bases of the junction unmatched.

The chain is built from TRBV6-1 and TRBJ1-4; perhaps TRBD1 as D (5 bases). The CDR3 loop spans 14 amino acids. V was trimmed by 11 bases and J by 8 bases, leaving 21 bases between them. Germline CDR1 reads MNHNS; CDR2 reads SASEGT. The CDR3: CASKSPGGREKLFF. The CDR3 DNA sequence: TGTGCCTCCAAATCGCCGGGGGGGAGAGAAAAACTGTTTTTT.